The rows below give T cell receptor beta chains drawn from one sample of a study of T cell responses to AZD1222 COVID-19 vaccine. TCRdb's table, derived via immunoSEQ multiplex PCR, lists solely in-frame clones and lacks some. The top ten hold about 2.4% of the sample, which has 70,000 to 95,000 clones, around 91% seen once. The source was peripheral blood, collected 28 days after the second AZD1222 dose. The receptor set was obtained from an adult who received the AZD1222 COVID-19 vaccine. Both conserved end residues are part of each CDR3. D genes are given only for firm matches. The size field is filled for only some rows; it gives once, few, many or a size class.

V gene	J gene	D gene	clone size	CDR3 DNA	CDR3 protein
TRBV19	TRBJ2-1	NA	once	TGTGCCAGTAGTGTAACCGGGGGCTCCTACAATGAGCAGTTCTTC	CASSVTGGSYNEQFF
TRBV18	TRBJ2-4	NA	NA	TGTGCCAGCTCACCAAGAGGGATGGGTTCCAAAAACATTCAGTACTTC	CASSPRGMGSKNIQYF
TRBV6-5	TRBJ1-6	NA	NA	TGTGCCAGCAGTCCCAAGGACAGAAGAAATTCACCCCTCCACTTT	CASSPKDRRNSPLHF
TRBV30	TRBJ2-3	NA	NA	TGTGCCTCCGAAGAGGGTGGAACGCAGTATTTT	CASEEGGTQYF
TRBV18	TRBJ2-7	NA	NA	TGTGCCAGCTCACCAACCAGGGCCCACGAGCAGTACTTC	CASSPTRAHEQYF
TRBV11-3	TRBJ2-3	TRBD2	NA	TGTGCCAGCAGCTTAGTTCCCGGGAGGCACACAGATACGCAGTATTTT	CASSLVPGRHTDTQYF
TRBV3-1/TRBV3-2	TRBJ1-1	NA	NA	TGTGCCAGCAGCCCCTTCCAGGCGGCGAACACTGAAGCTTTCTTT	CASSPFQAANTEAFF
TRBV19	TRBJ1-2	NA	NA	TGTGCCAGTAGTCCCGACCCGGGTGTCGGCGAAGACTACACCTTC	CASSPDPGVGEDYTF
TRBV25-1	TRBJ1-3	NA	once	TGTGCCAGCAGCCTCTCTGGAAACACCATATATTTT	CASSLSGNTIYF
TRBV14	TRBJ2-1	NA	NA	TGTGCCAGCAGCACAGCGGACACATACTACAATGAGCAGTTCTTC	CASSTADTYYNEQFF
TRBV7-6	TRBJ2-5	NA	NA	TGTGCCAGCAGTCGCACCGGGACGCCCGAGGGGACCCAGTACTTC	CASSRTGTPEGTQYF
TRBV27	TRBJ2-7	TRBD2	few	TGTGCCAGCAGTTTAGCTAGCGGGGCCACCCTCTACGAGCAGTACTTC	CASSLASGATLYEQYF
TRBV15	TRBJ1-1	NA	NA	TGTGCCACCAGCCAGAGCCGGAGGGAGGACACTGAAGCTTTCTTT	CATSQSRREDTEAFF
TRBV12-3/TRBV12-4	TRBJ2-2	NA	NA	TGTGCCAGTTGCAGGGGGGCCGGGGAGCTGTTTTTT	CASCRGAGELFF